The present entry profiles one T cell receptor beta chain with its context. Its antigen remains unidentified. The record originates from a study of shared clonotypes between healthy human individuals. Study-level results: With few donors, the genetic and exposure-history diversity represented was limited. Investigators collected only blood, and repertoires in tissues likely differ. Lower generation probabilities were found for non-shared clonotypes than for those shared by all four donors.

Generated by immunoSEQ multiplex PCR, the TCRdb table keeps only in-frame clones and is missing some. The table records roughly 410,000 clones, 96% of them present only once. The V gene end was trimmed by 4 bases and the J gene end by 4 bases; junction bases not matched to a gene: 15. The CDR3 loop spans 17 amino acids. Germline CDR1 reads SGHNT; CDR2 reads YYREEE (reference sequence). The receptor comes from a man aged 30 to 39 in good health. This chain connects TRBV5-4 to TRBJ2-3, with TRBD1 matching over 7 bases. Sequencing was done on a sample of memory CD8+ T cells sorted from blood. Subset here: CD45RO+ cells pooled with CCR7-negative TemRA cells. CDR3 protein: CASSPLIGGLRPDTQYF. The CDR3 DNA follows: TGTGCCAGCAGCCCCCTGATAGGGGGCTTGAGGCCAGATACGCAGTATTTT.